This T cell receptor beta chain was retrieved from a study of long-term antiretroviral therapy in people with HIV. This CDR3 comprises 12 residues. Germline V lookup: CDR1 MNHEY, CDR2 SMNVEV (reference sequence). Between the trimmed V and J ends, which lost 5 bases and 6 bases, there was a span of 11 bases. At survey level, the immunoSEQ assay was run in its v3.0 version. TCRdb keeps only in-frame clones here, not all; method: immunoSEQ multiplex PCR. The sample comprises fewer than 35,000 clones, 95% to 98% of which are singletons, and approximately 3% rests with the top ten. The sequence derives from a man aged 25 to 40 with HIV. The source material was unsorted PBMCs, sampled 6.9 years after starting antiretroviral therapy. V gene TRBV27 combines with J gene TRBJ2-7; D is undetermined. DNA of the CDR3: TGTGCCAGCAGTCCGGGCCCGGGCGAGCAGTACTTC. Its translation is CASSPGPGEQYF.